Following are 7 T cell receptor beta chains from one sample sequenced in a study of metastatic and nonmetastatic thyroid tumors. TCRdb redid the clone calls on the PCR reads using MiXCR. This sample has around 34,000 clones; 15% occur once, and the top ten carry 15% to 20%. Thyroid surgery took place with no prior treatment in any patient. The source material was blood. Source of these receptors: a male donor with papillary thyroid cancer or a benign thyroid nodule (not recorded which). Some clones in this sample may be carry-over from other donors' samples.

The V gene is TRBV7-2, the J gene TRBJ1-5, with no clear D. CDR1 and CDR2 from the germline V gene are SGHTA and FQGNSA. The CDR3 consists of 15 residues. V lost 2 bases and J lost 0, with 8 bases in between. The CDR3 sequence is CASSLQADSNQPQHF. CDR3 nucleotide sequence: TGTGCCAGCAGCTTACAAGCAGATAGCAATCAGCCCCAGCATTTT.

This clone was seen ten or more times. The CDR3 region has the DNA TGTGCCAGCAGCTTATCCGGGACAGGGAATTCACCCCTCCACTTT. This sequence encodes CASSLSGTGNSPLHF. The J gene is TRBJ1-6, the V gene TRBV7-8; 9 nucleotides agree with TRBD1. Germline CDR1 is SGHVS and CDR2 is FQNEAQ. V lost 2 bases, J lost 7 bases, and 3 bases stayed unmatched. The length of the CDR3 is 15 residues.

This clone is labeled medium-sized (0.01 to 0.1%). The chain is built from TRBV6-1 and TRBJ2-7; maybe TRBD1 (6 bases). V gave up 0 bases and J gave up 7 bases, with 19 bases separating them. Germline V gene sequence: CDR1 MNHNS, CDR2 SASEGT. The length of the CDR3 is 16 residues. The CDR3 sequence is CASSEALFTGQGEQYF. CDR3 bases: TGTGCCAGCAGTGAAGCGCTTTTTACGGGTCAGGGGGAGCAGTACTTC.

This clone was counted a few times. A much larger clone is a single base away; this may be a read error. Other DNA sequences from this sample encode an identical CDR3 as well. The CDR3 region has the DNA TGTGCCAGCAGTGAATCGGGGGATGGCTACACCTTT. The encoded protein is CASSESGDGYTF. V is TRBV2 and J is TRBJ1-2, with a possible D match to TRBD1 (5 bases). Germline V CDR1 and CDR2: SNHLY, FYNNEI. The length of the CDR3 is 12 residues.

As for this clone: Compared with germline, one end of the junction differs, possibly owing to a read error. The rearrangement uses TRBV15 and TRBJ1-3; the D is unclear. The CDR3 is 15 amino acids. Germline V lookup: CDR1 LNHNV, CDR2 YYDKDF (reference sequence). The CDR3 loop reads CANSKRRIYGNTIYF. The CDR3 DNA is TGTGCCAACAGCAAGCGCCGGATTTACGGAAACACCATATATTTT.

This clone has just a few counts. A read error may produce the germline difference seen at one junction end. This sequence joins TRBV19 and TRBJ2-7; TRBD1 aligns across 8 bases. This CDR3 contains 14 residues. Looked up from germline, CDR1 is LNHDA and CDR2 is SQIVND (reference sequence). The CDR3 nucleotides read TGTGTCAGTAGTACCGGGACAGGCTCCTACGAGCAGTACTTC. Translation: CVSSTGTGSYEQYF.

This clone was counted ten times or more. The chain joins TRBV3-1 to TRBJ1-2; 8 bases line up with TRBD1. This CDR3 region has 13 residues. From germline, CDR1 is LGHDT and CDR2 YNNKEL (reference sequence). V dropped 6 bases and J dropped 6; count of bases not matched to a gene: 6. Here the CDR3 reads CASREQGVDGYTF. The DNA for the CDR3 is TGTGCCAGCAGGGAACAGGGGGTGGATGGCTACACCTTC.